This T cell receptor (beta chain) was found in a study of T cell changes during pregnancy in multiple sclerosis. Profiled with immunoSEQ multiplex PCR; TCRdb holds only in-frame clones, not every one. Of tens of thousands of clones in the sample, 96% were seen once. The germline V gene has CDR1 MDHEN and CDR2 SYDVKM. CDR3 length equals 15 residues. V was shortened by 2 bases and J by 0 bases, with 8 bases between the two germline ends. The genes are TRBV28 and TRBJ2-4; no firm D call. The sequence was obtained from a female donor with multiple sclerosis, enrolled in a pregnancy study. This specimen consisted of CD8+ T cells from peripheral blood mononuclear cells, obtained after pregnancy. The CDR3 loop is CASSLLVLAKNIQYF. CDR3 DNA: TGTGCCAGCAGTTTACTTGTGTTAGCCAAAAACATTCAGTACTTC. Using reference TRBV28 and TRBJ2-4 for the parts outside the CDR3, the full variable domain is DVKVTQSSRYLVKRTGEKVFLECVQDMDHENMFWYRQDPGLGLRLIYFSYDVKMKEKGDIPEGYSVSREKKERFSLILESASTNQTSMYLCASSLLVLAKNIQYFGAGTRLSVL.